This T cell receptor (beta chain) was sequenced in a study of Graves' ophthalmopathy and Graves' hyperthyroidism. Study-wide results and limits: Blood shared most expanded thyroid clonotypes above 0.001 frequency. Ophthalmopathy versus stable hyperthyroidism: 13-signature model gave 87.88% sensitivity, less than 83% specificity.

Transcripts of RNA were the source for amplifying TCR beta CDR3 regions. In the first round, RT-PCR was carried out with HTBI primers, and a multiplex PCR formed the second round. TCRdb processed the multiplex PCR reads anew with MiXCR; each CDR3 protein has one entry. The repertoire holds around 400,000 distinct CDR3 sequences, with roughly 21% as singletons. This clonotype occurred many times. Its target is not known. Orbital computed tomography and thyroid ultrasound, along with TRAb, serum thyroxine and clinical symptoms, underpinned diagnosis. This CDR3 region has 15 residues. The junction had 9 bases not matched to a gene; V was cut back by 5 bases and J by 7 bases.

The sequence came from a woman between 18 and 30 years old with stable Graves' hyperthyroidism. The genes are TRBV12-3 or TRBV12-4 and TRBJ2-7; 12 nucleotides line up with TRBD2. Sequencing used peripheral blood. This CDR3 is CASSPPGLAGREQYF. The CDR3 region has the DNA TGTGCCAGCAGTCCCCCGGGACTAGCGGGCCGGGAGCAGTACTTC.